The subject of this entry is one TCR beta chain. Its antigen is undetermined. This sample stems from a study of a mutant IDH1 vaccine in newly diagnosed glioma. The wider study: Patients began vaccination 4-6 weeks after radiotherapy alone, or with temozolomide cycles. Findings and limits, study-wide: There seemed to be no relation between pseudoprogression and changes in top peripheral T cell clonotypes. Researchers report vaccine-induced immune responses in 80% to 95% of patients.

This CDR3 has 17 residues. Germline-derived CDR1 and CDR2 are LGHNA and YNFKEQ. V lost 3 bases and J lost 3; bases outside the gene matches: 5. Stated time point: week 35, safety follow-up. Mutant IDH1 20-mer peptide, at 300 ug, made up each vaccine dose, with topical imiquimod. Vaccinations, eight in total, occurred in weeks 1, 3, 5, 7, 11, 15, 19, 23. Clones were sequenced by immunoSEQ multiplex PCR, and TCRdb holds only the in-frame ones, with some missing. The sample shows some 30,000 clones, approximately 80% of them seen only once. This TCR was sampled from a woman aged 40 to 50 with glioma. Sample: PBMCs, taken from a glioma patient whose treatment included an IDH1 peptide vaccine. This chain links TRBV4-2 with TRBJ2-2, with 12 nucleotides matching TRBD2. The CDR3 region is CASSHPSGGADTGELFF. DNA of the CDR3: TGTGCCAGCAGCCACCCTAGCGGGGGGGCCGACACCGGGGAGCTGTTTTTT.